Listed here is a single T cell receptor (beta chain). Whereas donors were nominally healthy upon sampling, unrecorded immune exposures were probable. A multiplex PCR was run with 60 Vbeta primers and 13 Jbeta primers. The assay was immunoSEQ multiplex PCR, and TCRdb's table has in-frame clones only and misses some. The top ten clones hold 2% to 2.5% of a sample with 140,000 to 150,000 clones, about 80% of them seen once. This sample stems from a study of cytomegalovirus exposure and HLA in healthy donors. The CDR3 is made up of 14 amino acids. CDR1 is SGHRS and CDR2 is YFSETQ in the germline V gene. V trimming: 0 bases; J trimming: 9 bases; junction bases outside the gene matches: 2.

V and J are TRBV5-1 and TRBJ2-1; 11 bases are a match to TRBD2. The TCR originated in a woman between 18 and 30 years old in good health and CMV-seropositive. Sequencing was carried out using PBMCs. Here the CDR3 DNA reads TGCGCCAGCAGCTTGGTACTAGCGGGGGCTGAGCAGTTCTTC. Protein: CASSLVLAGAEQFF. The full variable domain, with the rest looked up from reference TRBV5-1 and TRBJ2-1, is KAGVTQTPRYLIKTRGQQVTLSCSPISGHRSVSWYQQTPGQGLQFLFEYFSETQRNKGNFPGRFSGRQFSNSRSEMNVSTLELGDSALYLCASSLVLAGAEQFFGPGTRLTVL.